This entry lists 24 T cell receptor beta chains sequenced from one sample in a study of blood T cell repertoires in COVID-19. Here immunoSEQ multiplex PCR was the method, and the copy in TCRdb shows in-frame clones only, minus some. Here the sample spans some 260,000 clones, about 85% being singletons. Input material: peripheral blood. All receptors derive from a man aged 18-30 years with active or convalescent COVID-19.

This clone was seen more than once but under ten times. The J gene is TRBJ2-7, the V gene TRBV4-3; 9 nucleotides agree with TRBD2. CDR1 is LGHNA and CDR2 is YSLEER in the germline V gene. The CDR3 consists of 17 residues. The V segment lost 4 bases and the J segment 3 bases; nucleotides outside the gene matches: 13. The CDR3, as DNA: TGCGCCAGCAGCCCTGCACTGCTCAAGCGGGGGGACTACGAGCAGTACTTC. Protein: CASSPALLKRGDYEQYF.

This clone has just one count. The chain combines TRBV10-3 with TRBJ2-1; TRBD2 is a possible D gene (5 bases). The V end lost 6 bases, the J end lost 0 bases, and 15 bases lay between the germline ends. The CDR3 runs 16 residues. Germline values: CDR1 ENHRY, CDR2 SYGVKD. CDR3 sequence: CAISPGIASSYNEQFF. Here the CDR3 DNA reads TGTGCCATCAGCCCCGGTATAGCGAGCTCCTACAATGAGCAGTTCTTC.

The chain has TRBV5-4 and TRBJ1-6; weak D call: TRBD1 (5 bases). This CDR3 contains 15 residues. Per germline, CDR1 SGHNT and CDR2 YYREEE (reference sequence). The ends were cut back, 0 bases at V and 7 bases at J, with 11 bases in the middle. CDR3 region: CASSLALGANSPLHF. For the CDR3, the DNA is TGTGCCAGCAGCTTGGCCTTAGGGGCAAATTCACCCCTCCACTTT.

J is TRBJ1-3 and V is TRBV7-3, with TRBD1 as a possible D gene (6 bases). V was cut by 5 bases and J by 2 bases, with 13 bases left in between. The CDR3 spans 15 residues. Germline lookup yields CDR1 SGHTA and CDR2 FQGTGA. The CDR3 DNA reads TGTGCCAGCAGCGCGGACAGTGGCCCTGGAAACACCATATATTTT. Protein product: CASSADSGPGNTIYF.

The rearrangement links TRBV5-5 to TRBJ2-7; 13 bases are shared with TRBD2. Germline V lookup: CDR1 SGHKS, CDR2 YYEKEE (reference sequence). V lost 5 bases, J lost 2 bases, and 7 bases stayed unmatched. This CDR3 spans 16 amino acids. In DNA, the CDR3 is TGTGCCAGCAGTAAGGGACTAGCGGGGCCTCCCTACGAGCAGTACTTC. Translating gives CASSKGLAGPPYEQYF.

The chain carries TRBV7-3 and TRBJ2-6; D uncertain. This CDR3 has 16 amino acids. V lost 2 bases, J lost 2 bases, and 10 bases lay in between. Germline loops: CDR1 SGHTA, CDR2 FQGTGA. The CDR3 DNA sequence: TGTGCCAGCAGCTTAGCCGGAGAAGCTGGGGCCAACGTCCTGACTTTC. Its protein is CASSLAGEAGANVLTF.

The V and J genes are TRBV6-2 or TRBV6-3 and TRBJ2-7; 7 nucleotides line up with TRBD2. CDR1 and CDR2 (germline): MNHEY, SVGEGT. V lost 0 bases and J lost 4; bases outside the gene matches: 12. The CDR3 totals 17 residues. CDR3 sequence reads: CASSYSHSGTTTYEQYF. Here the CDR3 DNA reads TGTGCCAGCAGTTACTCCCACTCGGGGACTACCACGTACGAGCAGTACTTC.

The CDR3, as DNA: TGTGCCAGTAGTATTCAGGGTTCAACTTTCCAGCCCCAGCATTTT. Translation gives CASSIQGSTFQPQHF. The chain has TRBV19 and TRBJ1-5, with TRBD1 as a possible D gene (5 bases). The CDR3 is 15 residues long. Trimming pared 3 bases from V and 7 bases from J, leaving 16 bases between. The germline gives CDR1 LNHDA, CDR2 SQIVND (reference sequence). The whole variable domain, filled in from reference TRBV19 and TRBJ1-5, reads DGGITQSPKYLFRKEGQNVTLSCEQNLNHDAMYWYRQDPGQGLRLIYYSQIVNDFQKGDIAEGYSVSREKKESFPLTVTSAQKNPTAFYLCASSIQGSTFQPQHFGDGTRLSIL.

About this clone: Within the sample, other DNA sequences also encode this same CDR3. The chain carries TRBV28 and TRBJ2-7; D remains unclear. V gave up 2 bases and J gave up 4 bases, with 6 bases separating them. The CDR3 is 12 residues long. Germline assignment: CDR1 MDHEN and CDR2 SYDVKM. This CDR3 is CASSLQRYEQYF. The CDR3 DNA reads TGTGCCAGCAGTTTACAGAGGTACGAGCAGTACTTC.

The chain joins TRBV2 to TRBJ2-7, with 7 bases aligning to TRBD2. Germline assignment: CDR1 SNHLY and CDR2 FYNNEI. The CDR3 sequence is 15 residues long. V dropped 5 bases and J dropped 0; count of bases not matched to a gene: 7. CDR3 bases: TGTGCCAGCAGTCACTCGGGCGGGAGCTCCTACGAGCAGTACTTC. Protein: CASSHSGGSSYEQYF.

This clone was picked up a small number of times. CDR3 protein: CASSSDRGPPEQYF. The CDR3 nucleotides are TGTGCCAGCAGCTCGGACAGGGGGCCGCCCGAGCAGTACTTC. The V gene is TRBV2, the J gene TRBJ2-7; 11 bases line up with TRBD1. The CDR3 is made up of 14 amino acids. The V gene end was trimmed by 6 bases and the J gene end by 6 bases; junction bases not matched to a gene: 7. The V gene's germline CDR1 is SNHLY and CDR2 FYNNEI.

The chain links TRBV3-1 (or the pseudogene TRBV3-2) to TRBJ2-1; 8 bases are shared with TRBD2. The junction had 4 bases not matched to a gene; V was cut back by 0 bases and J by 6 bases. The CDR3 consists of 15 residues. Germline CDR1 and CDR2: LGHDT and YNNKEL (reference sequence). The CDR3 region is CASSQEAGVLNEQFF. The CDR3 DNA follows: TGTGCCAGCAGCCAAGAAGCGGGGGTTCTCAATGAGCAGTTCTTC.

This chain links TRBV4-2 with TRBJ2-7; D not certain. Germline assignment: CDR1 LGHNA and CDR2 YNFKEQ. This CDR3 is 15 amino acids long. The ends were cut back, 0 bases at V and 2 bases at J, with 11 bases in the middle. The CDR3 loop reads CASSQEGRFPYEQYF. The DNA of the CDR3 is TGTGCCAGCAGCCAAGAAGGCAGGTTTCCCTACGAGCAGTACTTC.

This CDR3 is CASSPGQVINGYTF. In nucleotides, the CDR3 is TGTGCCAGCTCTCCGGGACAGGTGATAAATGGCTACACCTTC. The rearrangement uses TRBV18 and TRBJ1-2, with 8 bases that match TRBD1. The germline V gene encodes CDR1 KGHSH and CDR2 LQKENI. The V and J ends lost 6 bases and 6 bases, in that order; junction bases with no gene match: 9. This CDR3 has 14 residues.

This chain joins TRBV5-1 and TRBJ1-6; TRBD1 aligns across 10 bases. V lost 4 bases, J lost 9 bases, and 7 bases stayed unmatched. The CDR3 runs to 15 residues. In germline, CDR1 is SGHRS, CDR2 YFSETQ. The CDR3 sequence: CASSTDRGEGSPLHF. CDR3 in DNA: TGCGCCAGCAGCACGGACAGGGGGGAGGGTTCACCCCTCCACTTT. Full variable domain (outside the CDR3, taken from reference TRBV5-1 and TRBJ1-6): KAGVTQTPRYLIKTRGQQVTLSCSPISGHRSVSWYQQTPGQGLQFLFEYFSETQRNKGNFPGRFSGRQFSNSRSEMNVSTLELGDSALYLCASSTDRGEGSPLHFGNGTRLTVT.

The chain uses TRBV30 and TRBJ1-1; 8 bases map to TRBD1. CDR3 length: 14 amino acids. The V gene end was trimmed by 0 bases and the J gene end by 6 bases; junction bases not matched to a gene: 6. CDR1 is GTSNPN and CDR2 is SVGIG in the germline V gene (reference sequence). The CDR3 is CAWSVRTGFSEAFF. The CDR3 DNA reads TGTGCCTGGAGTGTAAGGACAGGGTTCTCTGAAGCTTTCTTT. Together with reference TRBV30 and TRBJ1-1, the CDR3 gives the full variable domain: SQTIHQWPATLVQPVGSPLSLECTVEGTSNPNLYWYRQAAGRGLQLLFYSVGIGQISSEVPQNLSASRPQDRQFILSSKKLLLSDSGFYLCAWSVRTGFSEAFFGQGTRLTVV.

The rearrangement uses TRBV6-5 and TRBJ1-5; possible D gene TRBD1, 6 bases. The CDR3 has 14 residues. Trimming removed 8 bases from V and 0 bases from J, with 11 bases in between. Per the germline V gene, CDR1 is MNHEY and CDR2 is SVGAGI. As DNA, the CDR3 is TGTGCCAGCCAGACAGGAGATAGCAATCAGCCCCAGCATTTT. Translated: CASQTGDSNQPQHF.

The gene calls are TRBV2 and TRBJ2-2; TRBD2 is a possible D gene (6 bases). Germline assignment: CDR1 SNHLY and CDR2 FYNNEI. Trimming shortened V by 7 bases and J by 4 bases, and 16 bases separated the two germline ends. The CDR3 is 15 amino acids. The CDR3 coding sequence is TGTGCCAGCACTCCGCAGGGACTTTCCACCGGGGAGCTGTTTTTT. This encodes CASTPQGLSTGELFF. The full variable domain, its missing parts supplied by reference TRBV2 and TRBJ2-2, is EPEVTQTPSHQVTQMGQEVILRCVPISNHLYFYWYRQILGQKVEFLVSFYNNEISEKSEIFDDQFSVERPDGSNFTLKIRSTKLEDSAMYFCASTPQGLSTGELFFGEGSRLTVL.

The rearrangement joins TRBV19 to TRBJ2-2; TRBD2 matches at 12 bases. Germline-derived CDR1 and CDR2 are LNHDA and SQIVND (reference sequence). V lost 7 bases and J lost 9; bases outside the gene matches: 12. The CDR3 consists of 16 residues. CDR3 nucleotide sequence: TGTGCCAGTACCTGGACTAGCGGGACGACAGGCTGGGAGCTGTTTTTT. It specifies CASTWTSGTTGWELFF.

J is TRBJ1-4 and V is TRBV30; 11 nucleotides match TRBD1. The length of the CDR3 is 13 residues. CDR1 GTSNPN and CDR2 SVGIG come from the germline V gene (reference sequence). Trimming cost V 5 bases and J 11 bases; bases outside gene matches: 7. The CDR3 reads CAWQGQGAWKLFF. The CDR3 bases are TGTGCCTGGCAAGGACAGGGGGCTTGGAAACTGTTTTTT.

V is TRBV9 and J is TRBJ1-2, with 7 bases lining up with TRBD1. After removal of 3 bases from V and 5 bases from J, the junction contained 13 bases not matched to a gene. The germline V gene encodes CDR1 SGDLS and CDR2 YYNGEE. The CDR3 runs 16 residues. The CDR3 DNA follows: TGTGCCAGCAGCGCCAAGGGACATCCAGGGGGTTATGGCTACACCTTC. The encoded protein is CASSAKGHPGGYGYTF.

The chain uses TRBV9 and TRBJ2-7; perhaps TRBD1 as D (9 bases). The CDR3 is 14 amino acids. Germline V gives CDR1 SGDLS, CDR2 YYNGEE. V gave up 3 bases and J gave up 7 bases, with 17 bases separating them. The CDR3 region has the DNA TGTGCCAGCAGCGCGGACAGGGGACTAGGGGAGCAGTACTTC. Protein: CASSADRGLGEQYF.

The rearrangement links TRBV6-5 to TRBJ2-7, with D tentatively TRBD2 (6 bases). V lost 7 bases, J lost 3 bases, and 19 bases lay in between. This CDR3 is built from 15 residues. Germline assignment: CDR1 MNHEY and CDR2 SVGAGI. The CDR3: CASTSGGGAFYEQYF. CDR3 bases: TGTGCCAGCACCTCCGGAGGAGGGGCGTTCTACGAGCAGTACTTC.

This clone was picked up one time. The V call is TRBV15, the J call TRBJ2-2; 11 bases match TRBD1. The CDR3 is 16 residues long. Germline V gives CDR1 LNHNV, CDR2 YYDKDF (reference sequence). V shed 5 bases, J shed 7 bases, and the junction held 9 bases outside the gene matches. The DNA of the CDR3 is TGTGCCACCAGCTCCAGCGGGACAGGGGGTTTCGGGGAGCTGTTTTTT. Its protein product is CATSSSGTGGFGELFF.